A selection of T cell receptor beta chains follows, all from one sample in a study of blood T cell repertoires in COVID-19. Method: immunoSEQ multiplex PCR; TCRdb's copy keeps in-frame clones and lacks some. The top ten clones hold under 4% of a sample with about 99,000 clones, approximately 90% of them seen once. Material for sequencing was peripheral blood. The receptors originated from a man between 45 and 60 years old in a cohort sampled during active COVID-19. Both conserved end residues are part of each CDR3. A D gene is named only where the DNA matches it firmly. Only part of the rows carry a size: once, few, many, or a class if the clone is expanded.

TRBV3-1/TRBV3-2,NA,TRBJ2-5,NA,TGTGCCAGCAGCGCGACAGAGTACCAAGAGACCCAGTACTTC,CASSATEYQETQYF
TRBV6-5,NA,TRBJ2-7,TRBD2,TGTGCCAGCAGACCCCCACTAGCGGGGTCCTACGAGCAGTACTTC,CASRPPLAGSYEQYF
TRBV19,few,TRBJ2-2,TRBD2,TGTGCCAGTAGTATTTGGCTAGCGGGGGCCGGGGAGCTGTTTTTT,CASSIWLAGAGELFF
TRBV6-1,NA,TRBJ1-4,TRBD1,TGTGCCAGCAGCGAAGAGGGACAGGGGGCAGGGGAAAAACTGTTTTTT,CASSEEGQGAGEKLFF
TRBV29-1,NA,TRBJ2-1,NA,TGCAGCGTTGAGAGGGCCGGCTACAATGAGCAGTTCTTC,CSVERAGYNEQFF
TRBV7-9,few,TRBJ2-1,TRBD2,TGTGCCAGCAGCTTAGGTTTTGGTGGGAGCGGGGACGGTTGGAATGAGCAGTTCTTC,CASSLGFGGSGDGWNEQFF
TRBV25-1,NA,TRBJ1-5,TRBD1,TGTGCCAGCAGTGAATCGGGACAGGGGGCCGTCCAGCCCCAGCATTTT,CASSESGQGAVQPQHF
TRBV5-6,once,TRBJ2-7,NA,TGTGCCAGCAGCCGAACTCCCCATGGGAGAGTGGTCTCCGAGCAGTACTTC,CASSRTPHGRVVSEQYF
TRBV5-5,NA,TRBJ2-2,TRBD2,TGTGCCAGTTCTAGGCGGGGGGGCCCTGACGGGGAGCTGTTTTTT,CASSRRGGPDGELFF
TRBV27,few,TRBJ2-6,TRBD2,TGTGCCAGCAGTTTCCTAGCGGGGGCCTCGAGCTCTGGGGCCAACGTCCTGACTTTC,CASSFLAGASSSGANVLTF
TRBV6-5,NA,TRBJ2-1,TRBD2,TGTGCCAGCAGCTGGAGCGGGGGCCCCGGGGAGCAGTTCTTC,CASSWSGGPGEQFF
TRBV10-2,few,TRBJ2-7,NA,TGCGCCAGCCAAGGACAGTCGAGCTCCTACGAGCAGTACTTC,CASQGQSSSYEQYF
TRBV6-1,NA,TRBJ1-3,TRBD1,TGTGCCAGCAGTGAAGCGGAGGGGACAGGGGGGGACACCATATATTTT,CASSEAEGTGGDTIYF
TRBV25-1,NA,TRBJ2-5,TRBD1,TGTGCCAGCAGTGTAGGACAGGGAAGGGGCGAGACCCAGTACTTC,CASSVGQGRGETQYF
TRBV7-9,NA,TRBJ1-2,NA,TGTGCCAGCAGCCCCACTCGGGGAGACCTCCTTAACTATGGCTACACCTTC,CASSPTRGDLLNYGYTF
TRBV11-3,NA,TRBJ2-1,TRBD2,TGTGCCAGCAGCTTCTCGACTAGCGGGGGGCATGAGCAGTTCTTC,CASSFSTSGGHEQFF
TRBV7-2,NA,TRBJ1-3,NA,TGTGCCAGCAGCCTCGCTGGAAACACCATATATTTT,CASSLAGNTIYF
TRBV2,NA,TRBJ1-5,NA,TGTGCCAGCAGTTCCGACAGATACAATCAGCCCCAGCATTTT,CASSSDRYNQPQHF
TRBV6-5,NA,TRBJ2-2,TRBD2,TGTGCCAGCAGACCTCCTAGCGGGGGACACGGGGAGCTGTTTTTT,CASRPPSGGHGELFF
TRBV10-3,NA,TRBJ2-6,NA,TGTGCCATCAGCGGGGGGGCCAACGTCCTGACTTTC,CAISGGANVLTF
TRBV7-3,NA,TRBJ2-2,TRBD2,TGTGCCAGCAGCTCCCTCGGGGGGGGGCCCGGGGAGCTGTTTTTT,CASSSLGGGPGELFF
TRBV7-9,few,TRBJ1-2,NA,TGTGCCAGCAGCTTAGGGACTGCACGGGGCTACACCTTC,CASSLGTARGYTF
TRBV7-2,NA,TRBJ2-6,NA,TGTGCCAGCAGCTCTCAGACTTTTAGTGGTCTGACTTTC,CASSSQTFSGLTF
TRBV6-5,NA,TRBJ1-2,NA,TGTGCCAGCAGTTCCAGGGAGGGTTATGGCTACACCTTC,CASSSREGYGYTF
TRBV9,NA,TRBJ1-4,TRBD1,TGTGCCAGCAGCGTAGCCCCAGGGGGCGGTAATGAAAAACTGTTTTTT,CASSVAPGGGNEKLFF
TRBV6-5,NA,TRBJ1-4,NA,TGTGCCAGCAGTTACTCGGGGGCGCGCCTTGAAAAACTGTTTTTT,CASSYSGARLEKLFF
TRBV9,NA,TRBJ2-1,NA,TGTGCCAGCAGCGTAGTATCACGTGGGAGACGGACTTCAGCAATCTTCCCCTACAATGAGCAGTTCTTC,CASSVVSRGRRTSAIFPYNEQFF
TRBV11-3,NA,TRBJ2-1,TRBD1,TGTGCCAGCAGCTTAGAAGGGACAGGCAACAATGAGCAGTTCTTC,CASSLEGTGNNEQFF
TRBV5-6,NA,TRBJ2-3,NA,TGTGCCAGCAGCTTCTCCGGGGGAGATACGCAGTATTTT,CASSFSGGDTQYF
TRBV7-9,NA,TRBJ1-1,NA,TGTGCCAGCAGATTCGGAGGGCGTGAAGCTTTCTTT,CASRFGGREAFF
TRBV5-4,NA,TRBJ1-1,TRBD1,TGTGCCAGCAGCATTGGACAGGGGGCCCAGAACACTGAAGCTTTCTTT,CASSIGQGAQNTEAFF